This TCR beta chain was obtained from a study of cytomegalovirus exposure and HLA in healthy donors. Turning to the study itself: Unique TCR beta sequences numbering some 120 million came from around 180 million T cells in an earlier analysis. Study-wide points: Later analysis demonstrated an association between a missense DCLRE1C variant and TCR beta V- and J-gene trimming. The study recorded 150 to 200 TCR beta chains that were cytomegalovirus-associated.

Healthy bone marrow donors made up the donor group. The PCR ran on 60 Vbeta and 13 Jbeta primers. Profiled with immunoSEQ multiplex PCR; TCRdb holds only in-frame clones, not every one. The data show about 45,000 clones, with about two thirds seen just once and around 3.5% held by the top ten. This clone appeared a single time. Its antigen is currently unknown. The CDR3 runs 14 residues. The germline V gene has CDR1 SGHRS and CDR2 YFSETQ. The germline V and J ends were trimmed by 1 base and 2 bases, with 9 bases remaining between them. Sequenced: PBMCs. This clonotype was sampled from a woman aged 25 to 39 in good health and CMV-seronegative. J is TRBJ1-1 and V is TRBV5-1, with a possible D match to TRBD1 (5 bases). The CDR3 bases are TGCGCCAGCAGCTTGACAGGAATTAACACTGAAGCTTTCTTT. It yields the protein CASSLTGINTEAFF.